This entry features one TCR beta chain sequence. Its antigen is undetermined. Broader study findings: Tumor-infiltrating Treg TCR alpha and beta sequences overlapped most with tumor naive CD4+ T cells, then blood naive.

Tregs were sorted as CD4+CD25+CD127-/low cells. Constant-region reverse primers amplified full-length variable regions, followed by semi-nested Nested Universal Primer A PCR. TCRdb itself ran the 5' RACE reads through MiXCR, one entry per CDR3 protein. The data hold approximately 9,600 distinct CDR3 sequences, with under 50% observed a single time. Trimming took 1 base from V and 3 from J, leaving 6 bases between them. The CDR3 consists of 13 residues. Germline V lookup: CDR1 MDHEN, CDR2 SYDVKM. Sequences were obtained from Tregs sorted from a lymph node. The source of this sequence is a female donor with breast cancer. The chain couples TRBV28 to TRBJ1-2; D not resolved. The CDR3 sequence is CASSLLGYYGYTF. The CDR3, as DNA: TGTGCCAGCAGTTTATTGGGTTACTATGGCTACACCTTC.